This entry concerns a single T cell receptor beta chain. One end of the junction fails to match germline, which may point to a read error. The sample belongs to a study of blood T cell repertoires in COVID-19. Study in general: The analysed material was cDNA or gDNA that came from T cells, B-cell-depleted T cells, or PBMCs.

Original analysis: Counts of nucleated cells, estimated from reference gene primer amplification, were obtained. Only in-frame clones appear in the TCRdb table, and some are missing; sequencing was by immunoSEQ multiplex PCR. From that table come the V and J calls and clone size; the DNA was used to work out D and trimming. The data hold approximately 270,000 clones, with almost 90% observed a single time. CDR3 length: 13 amino acids. Germline V lookup: CDR1 SGHKS, CDR2 YYEKEE (reference sequence). Sequenced input: peripheral blood. The receptor comes from a man older than 75 with acute or convalescent COVID-19. This sequence joins TRBV5-5 and TRBJ1-2, with D possibly TRBD1 on 6 matching bases. For the CDR3, the DNA is TGTGCCAGCAGGGAATTCTTACAGGGCCCCGCTAACTTC. Translation: CASREFLQGPANF.